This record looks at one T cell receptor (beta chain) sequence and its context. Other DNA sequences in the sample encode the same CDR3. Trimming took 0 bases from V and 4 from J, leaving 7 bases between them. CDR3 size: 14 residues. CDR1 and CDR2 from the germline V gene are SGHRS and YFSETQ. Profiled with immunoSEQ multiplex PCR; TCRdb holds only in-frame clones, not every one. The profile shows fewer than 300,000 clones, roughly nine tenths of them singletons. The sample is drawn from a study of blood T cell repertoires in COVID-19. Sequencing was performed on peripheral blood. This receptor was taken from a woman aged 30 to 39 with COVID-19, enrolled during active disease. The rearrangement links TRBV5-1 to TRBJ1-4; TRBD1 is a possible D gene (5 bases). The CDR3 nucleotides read TGCGCCAGCAGCTTGGGGCAGGGTAATGAAAAACTGTTTTTT. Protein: CASSLGQGNEKLFF.